The entry below gives a single T cell receptor beta chain sequence along with its context. Its antigen is unknown. The data belong to a study of Tregs in tolerant kidney transplant recipients. Broader study findings: Findings come from small patient numbers and require larger validation. Changing PCR primers prevented nucleotide comparison between some patients' samples.

Sequenced by immunoSEQ multiplex PCR; TCRdb stores in-frame clones only, minus some. This sample carries about 110,000 clones, 90% of them seen once, and the ten largest clones take 0.3% to 0.4%. Thawed PBMCs were FACS-sorted into unstimulated CD4+CD25+CD127- regulatory T cells, CD4+CD25- non-regulatory cells, CD4 and CD8 cells. This specimen consisted of CD4+ T cells from blood, obtained before the transplant. The TCR sequence derives from a human donor who received a combined kidney and bone marrow transplant.

The chain's CDR3 is CASSQDPLSAGGEETQYF. CDR3 nucleotides: TGCGCCAGCAGCCAAGATCCTCTATCGGCGGGAGGGGAAGAGACCCAGTACTTC. The genes are TRBV4-1 and TRBJ2-5; the match to TRBD2 covers 9 bases. CDR1 MGHRA and CDR2 YSYEKL come from the germline V gene. V was pared by 0 bases and J by 3 bases, with 11 bases of the junction left unmatched. This CDR3 has 18 residues.